The 30 T cell receptor beta chains below were found in one sample sequenced in a study of identical twins. MiXCR was run by TCRdb on the 5' RACE reads, yielding one entry per CDR3 protein. The data contain about 500,000 distinct CDR3 sequences, approximately 15% of them singletons. A further study also used this sample, focusing on yellow fever vaccine responses in identical twins.

Sequencing was done on a sample of CD4+ T cells sorted from blood. These receptors were collected from a woman aged 18-29 years in good health.

The V gene is TRBV11-2, the J gene TRBJ2-2, with D possibly being TRBD1 (6 bases). The CDR3 runs to 16 residues. Germline lookup yields CDR1 SGHAT and CDR2 FQNNGV. V gave up 5 bases and J gave up 0 bases, with 13 bases separating them. The DNA of the CDR3 is TGTGCCAGCAGCCCCCCAGGGGCCCCGAACACCGGGGAGCTGTTTTTT. Amino acids: CASSPPGAPNTGELFF.

This clonotype has just a few counts. The chain combines TRBV7-8 with TRBJ2-1; TRBD2 matches 8 bases. V lost 6 bases to trimming and J lost 0 bases; unmatched junction nucleotides: 10. Germline CDR1 reads SGHVS; CDR2 reads FQNEAQ. This CDR3 comprises 17 residues. In DNA form, the CDR3 reads TGTGCCAGCAGGCCCACGGGGGGGGGGAGCTCCTACAATGAGCAGTTCTTC. Protein sequence: CASRPTGGGSSYNEQFF.

The chain joins TRBV7-2 to TRBJ2-5; TRBD1 aligns across 7 bases. The J segment lost 2 bases and the V segment lost 1 base, leaving 4 bases of the junction unmatched. CDR1 and CDR2 from the germline V gene are SGHTA and FQGNSA. The CDR3 runs to 15 residues. The CDR3 sequence is CASSLGDSPQETQYF. The CDR3 DNA follows: TGTGCCAGCAGCTTAGGGGACAGCCCACAAGAGACCCAGTACTTC.

This clonotype occurred once. The chain couples TRBV27 to TRBJ1-5; D is ambiguous. In germline, CDR1 is MNHEY, CDR2 SMNVEV (reference sequence). The CDR3 is 14 amino acids. Trimming cost V 2 bases and J 4 bases, with 9 bases left between them. CDR3 sequence (DNA): TGTGCCAGCAGTTTAATAAGGGCAAATCAGCCCCAGCATTTT. Its protein is CASSLIRANQPQHF.

CDR3 sequence (DNA): TGTGCCAGCAGCTTACTCTTCCAGCGGGAGGGCCCTGGGGAGCAGTTCTTC. Protein: CASSLLFQREGPGEQFF. The chain uses TRBV7-9 and TRBJ2-1, with 10 nucleotides matching TRBD2. In germline, CDR1 is SEHNR, CDR2 FQNEAQ (reference sequence). CDR3 length: 17 residues. V shed 2 bases, J shed 10 bases, and the junction held 14 bases outside the gene matches.

This clonotype was detected many times. The rearrangement links TRBV4-3 to TRBJ2-3; D remains unclear. Trimming removed 0 bases at V and 4 bases at J, with 11 bases between. CDR1 is LGHNA, CDR2 YSLEER, per germline. The CDR3 sequence is 15 residues long. CDR3 region: CASSQDLPEADTQYF. The CDR3 DNA sequence: TGCGCCAGCAGCCAAGATCTCCCCGAGGCAGATACGCAGTATTTT.

This clonotype has at least ten counts. This chain uses TRBV10-3 with TRBJ2-2, with 10 bases that match TRBD1. The V gene end was trimmed by 3 bases and the J gene end by 5 bases; junction bases not matched to a gene: 21. Looked up from germline, CDR1 is ENHRY and CDR2 is SYGVKD. The CDR3 loop spans 21 amino acids. The CDR3 reads CAISELIGDRGPRTLTGELFF. The CDR3 region has the DNA TGTGCCATCAGTGAACTCATAGGAGACAGGGGGCCCCGGACGTTAACCGGGGAGCTGTTTTTT.

This clonotype showed up many times. The genes are TRBV28 and TRBJ2-1, with unresolved D. The V end was cut by 2 bases, the J end by 3 bases, with 8 bases between. CDR3 length: 14 amino acids. Germline loops: CDR1 MDHEN, CDR2 SYDVKM. CDR3 sequence: CASSLRADYNEQFF. CDR3 nucleotides: TGTGCCAGCAGTTTACGCGCCGACTACAATGAGCAGTTCTTC.

This sequence joins TRBV11-2 and TRBJ2-7; perhaps TRBD2 as D (5 bases). Germline CDR1 reads SGHAT; CDR2 reads FQNNGV. The CDR3 spans 13 residues. The V and J ends lost 3 bases and 3 bases respectively, with 9 bases between them. The CDR3 DNA follows: TGTGCCAGCAGCTTTAACGGAGGCTACGAGCAGTACTTC. Amino acid sequence: CASSFNGGYEQYF.

This clonotype was seen many times. The chain combines TRBV15 with TRBJ2-1; TRBD1 agrees at 7 bases. The CDR3 has 14 residues. The junction had 8 bases not matched to a gene; V was cut back by 3 bases and J by 9 bases. Per germline, CDR1 LNHNV and CDR2 YYDKDF (reference sequence). DNA of the CDR3: TGTGCCACCAGCAGGCTAAGGGGGCTAACTGAGCAGTTCTTC. Its translation: CATSRLRGLTEQFF. The full variable domain, in which reference TRBV15 and TRBJ2-1 provide the parts outside the CDR3, is DAMVIQNPRYQVTQFGKPVTLSCSQTLNHNVMYWYQQKSSQAPKLLFHYYDKDFNNEADTPDNFQSRRPNTSFCFLDIRSPGLGDTAMYLCATSRLRGLTEQFFGPGTRLTVL.

Comment on this clonotype: Given a much more abundant clone one base away, this may be a read error. The chain carries TRBV6-2 or TRBV6-3 and TRBJ2-2; TRBD2 aligns across 7 bases. The CDR3 runs to 15 residues. CDR1 and CDR2 from the germline V gene are MNHEY and SVGEGT. The J segment lost 4 bases and the V segment lost 3 bases, leaving 5 bases of the junction unmatched. The CDR3, as DNA: TGTGCCAGCAGTTATTCAGCGGGATCCACCGGGGAGCTGTTTTTT. Amino acid sequence: CASSYSAGSTGELFF.

This chain connects TRBV7-3 to TRBJ1-6; D uncertain. CDR1 SGHTA and CDR2 FQGTGA come from the germline V gene. The CDR3 has 14 amino acids. The ends were cut back, 6 bases at V and 10 bases at J, with 16 bases in the middle. CDR3 sequence: CASSFHRTGSPLHF. In nucleotides, the CDR3 is TGTGCCAGCAGTTTCCACCGAACGGGATCACCCCTCCACTTT.

V gene TRBV4-3 combines with J gene TRBJ2-3, with no clear D. Between the trimmed V and J ends, which lost 0 bases and 5 bases, there was a span of 9 bases. The CDR3 is 14 amino acids. Germline V gene lookup returns CDR1 LGHNA and CDR2 YSLEER. The CDR3 region has the DNA TGCGCCAGCAGCCAAGAGGCGCGAGGAGATACGCAGTATTTT. As protein: CASSQEARGDTQYF.

In its sample, this clonotype was seen a few times. The chain has TRBV6-5 and TRBJ2-2; D is perhaps TRBD1 or TRBD2 (5 bases each). There are 17 residues in the CDR3. Germline V gene sequence: CDR1 MNHEY, CDR2 SVGAGI. V dropped 0 bases and J dropped 0 bases, with 11 bases sitting between them. CDR3 loop: CASSYSWGPANTGELFF. Written as DNA, the CDR3 is TGTGCCAGCAGTTACTCTTGGGGACCGGCGAACACCGGGGAGCTGTTTTTT.

The rearrangement joins TRBV30 to TRBJ2-2, with D unresolved. This CDR3 is built from 13 residues. Trimming removed 2 bases at V and 5 bases at J, with 9 bases between. The V gene's germline CDR1 is GTSNPN and CDR2 SVGIG (reference sequence). CDR3 coding DNA: TGTGCCTGGAGTCTGGGTGGGACCGGGGAGCTGTTTTTT. Translated, it gives CAWSLGGTGELFF.

This clonotype has only a few counts. This chain uses TRBV29-1 with TRBJ1-2; TRBD1 matches at 7 bases. This CDR3 has 14 residues. CDR1 SQVTM and CDR2 ANQGSEA come from the germline V gene. With 7 bases clipped from V and 3 bases from J, the junction kept 11 bases outside the gene matches. The CDR3 is CSASSGTADYGYTF. The CDR3 coding sequence is TGCAGCGCCTCATCCGGGACAGCCGACTATGGCTACACCTTC.

This clonotype has more than one count but fewer than ten. In DNA, the CDR3 is TGTGCCAGCAGTGAACTAGCGGGGGGTAGCACAGATACGCAGTATTTT. Protein product: CASSELAGGSTDTQYF. The chain is built from TRBV2 and TRBJ2-3; 11 bases line up with TRBD2. The germline gives CDR1 SNHLY, CDR2 FYNNEI. Trimming removed 2 bases from V and 0 bases from J; junction bases left unmatched: 1. CDR3 size: 16 residues.

The rearrangement links TRBV5-1 to TRBJ2-7, with TRBD2 matching 10 bases. V dropped 4 bases and J dropped 4; count of bases not matched to a gene: 11. Germline assignment: CDR1 SGHRS and CDR2 YFSETQ. The CDR3 has 16 residues. CDR3 in amino acids: CASSPLPGTSDYEQYF. CDR3 coding DNA: TGCGCCAGCAGCCCGCTACCCGGGACTAGCGATTACGAGCAGTACTTC.

This rearrangement joins TRBV28 to TRBJ1-4; D call uncertain. The CDR3 runs to 14 residues. V lost 3 bases and J 2 bases, leaving 7 bases between the germline ends. Germline values: CDR1 MDHEN, CDR2 SYDVKM. The CDR3 loop reads CASSLIGTNEKLFF. For the CDR3, the DNA is TGTGCCAGCAGTTTGATTGGGACTAATGAAAAACTGTTTTTT.

This clonotype was detected a few times. The chain carries TRBV12-3 or TRBV12-4 and TRBJ1-1; D may be TRBD1 (6 bases). V gave up 1 base and J gave up 6 bases, with 12 bases separating them. The CDR3 spans 14 residues. The CDR3 loop is CASSLGVGGAEAFF. CDR3 DNA sequence: TGTGCCAGCAGTTTAGGGGTCGGGGGCGCTGAAGCTTTCTTT.

This clonotype has a count of ten or more. The chain uses TRBV12-3 or TRBV12-4 and TRBJ2-5, with D possibly TRBD1 on 6 matching bases. This CDR3 is 16 amino acids long. Trimming cost V 4 bases and J 9 bases, with 24 bases left between them. The CDR3 sequence: CASSSARDILSQAQYF. DNA for the CDR3: TGTGCCAGCAGTTCGGCCCGGGACATCCTCTCTCAGGCCCAGTACTTC.

V and J are TRBV12-3 or TRBV12-4 and TRBJ2-3; D might be TRBD2 (6 bases). This CDR3 comprises 16 residues. Deletions cut 3 bases from V and 0 bases from J, with 13 bases between. The CDR3 reads CASSFKAGASTDTQYF. CDR3 nucleotides: TGTGCCAGCAGTTTTAAAGCGGGTGCTAGCACAGATACGCAGTATTTT.

The genes are TRBV2 and TRBJ2-7; D remains ambiguous. Germline CDR1 reads SNHLY; CDR2 reads FYNNEI. The CDR3 contains 11 residues. Trimming stripped 2 bases from V and 7 bases from J, with 6 bases between. CDR3 in amino acids: CASSEQTEQYF. In nucleotides, the CDR3 is TGTGCCAGCAGTGAACAGACAGAGCAGTACTTC.

This clonotype was recorded at least ten times. J is TRBJ2-7 and V is TRBV29-1; no definite D call. This CDR3 spans 12 amino acids. Trimming removed 6 bases at V and 0 bases at J, with 9 bases between. The germline V gene has CDR1 SQVTM and CDR2 ANQGSEA. The CDR3 protein is CSVAGSSYEQYF. Written as DNA, the CDR3 is TGCAGCGTCGCCGGATCCTCCTACGAGCAGTACTTC.

This clonotype has more than one count but fewer than ten. The rearrangement joins TRBV20-1 to TRBJ2-2, with 7 positions matching TRBD2. There are 15 residues in the CDR3. In germline, CDR1 is DFQATT, CDR2 SNEGSKA (reference sequence). V was clipped by 3 bases and J by 0 bases; unmatched bases: 4. The CDR3 loop is CSASSLAANTGELFF. CDR3 sequence (DNA): TGCAGTGCTAGTAGTCTAGCGGCGAACACCGGGGAGCTGTTTTTT.

In its sample, this clonotype was seen a few times. The V gene is TRBV20-1, the J gene TRBJ2-1; TRBD2 might be the D (6 bases). The length of the CDR3 is 15 residues. V was pared by 6 bases and J by 3 bases, with 18 bases between. Germline V gives CDR1 DFQATT, CDR2 SNEGSKA (reference sequence). CDR3 nucleotides: TGCAGTGCCCCCGCTTGGAATAGCGGCTACAATGAGCAGTTCTTC. Encoded protein: CSAPAWNSGYNEQFF.

This clonotype was seen a handful of times. The chain is built from TRBV7-2 and TRBJ2-5, with TRBD2 matching 7 bases. The CDR3 runs to 14 residues. The trim removed 9 bases at V and 5 bases at J, leaving 12 bases unmatched. Germline V gene lookup returns CDR1 SGHTA and CDR2 FQGNSA. CDR3 region: CASAVWREPETQYF. The CDR3 DNA is TGTGCCAGTGCCGTTTGGCGGGAGCCCGAGACCCAGTACTTC.

Many counts were recorded for this clonotype. The chain recombines TRBV6-5 with TRBJ2-1, with 8 bases identical to TRBD1. Germline CDR1 MNHEY, CDR2 SVGAGI. The CDR3 totals 17 residues. V lost 2 bases, J lost 0 bases, and 6 bases stayed unmatched. The CDR3 loop is CASSYKPGGLSYNEQFF. In nucleotides, the CDR3 is TGTGCCAGCAGTTACAAACCAGGGGGCCTCTCCTACAATGAGCAGTTCTTC.

The gene calls are TRBV7-9 and TRBJ2-7, with D possibly matching TRBD2 (7 bases). CDR1 is SEHNR and CDR2 is FQNEAQ in the germline V gene (reference sequence). This CDR3 comprises 16 residues. Trimming stripped 4 bases from V and 3 bases from J, with 19 bases between. The CDR3 nucleotides are TGTGCCAGCAGCTCACACGGACTAGGGGGGGACTACGAGCAGTACTTC. Protein: CASSSHGLGGDYEQYF.

The rearrangement joins TRBV3-1 to TRBJ2-3; 8 nucleotides agree with TRBD2. There are 16 residues in the CDR3. After removal of 1 base from V and 3 bases from J, the junction contained 6 bases not matched to a gene. From germline, CDR1 is LGHDT and CDR2 YNNKEL (reference sequence). Here the CDR3 reads CASSQAPAGVTDTQYF. CDR3 DNA: TGTGCCAGCAGCCAAGCCCCAGCGGGAGTGACAGATACGCAGTATTTT.